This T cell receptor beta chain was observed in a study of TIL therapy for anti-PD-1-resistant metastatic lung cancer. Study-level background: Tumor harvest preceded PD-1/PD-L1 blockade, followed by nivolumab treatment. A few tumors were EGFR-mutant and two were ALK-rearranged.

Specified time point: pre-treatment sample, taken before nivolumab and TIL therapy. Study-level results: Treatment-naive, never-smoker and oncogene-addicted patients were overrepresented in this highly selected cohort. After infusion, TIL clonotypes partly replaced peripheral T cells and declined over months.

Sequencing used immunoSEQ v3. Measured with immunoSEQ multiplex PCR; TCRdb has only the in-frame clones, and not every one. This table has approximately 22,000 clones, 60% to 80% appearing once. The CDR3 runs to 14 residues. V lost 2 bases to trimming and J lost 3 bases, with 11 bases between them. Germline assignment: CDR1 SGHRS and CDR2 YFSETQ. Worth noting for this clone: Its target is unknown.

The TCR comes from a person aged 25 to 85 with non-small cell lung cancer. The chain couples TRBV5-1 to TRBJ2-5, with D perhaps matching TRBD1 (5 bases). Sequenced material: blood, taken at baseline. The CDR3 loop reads CASSFQGREETQYF. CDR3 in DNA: TGCGCCAGCAGCTTTCAGGGTCGTGAAGAGACCCAGTACTTC.